These T cell receptor beta chains were read from a single sample in a study of T cell clonotyping in hematopoietic cell transplantation. Data came from immunoSEQ multiplex PCR; TCRdb stores just in-frame clones and leaves some out. Among 27,000 or so clones listed, approximately 96% were seen once. The sample taken for sequencing was peripheral blood mononuclear cells. These receptors were obtained from a man aged 50 to 59 in good health. Some clones in this sample may be carry-over from other donors' samples. The CDR3 runs from the conserved cysteine through the conserved F or W. A D gene is named only where the DNA matches it firmly. Part of the rows lack a size; the others show once, few, many or a class for expanded clones.

DNA: TGCGCCAGCAGCCAAAACTGGGCCATGAGCACAGATACGCAGTATTTT; CDR3: CASSQNWAMSTDTQYF; V: TRBV4-3; length: 16; D: -; J: TRBJ2-3; size: -
DNA: TGTGCCAGCAGCTATAGCCAGGGAGGCAATCAGCCCCAGCATTTT; CDR3: CASSYSQGGNQPQHF; V: TRBV7-2; length: 15; D: -; J: TRBJ1-5; size: once
DNA: TGTGCCAGCAGCGAAGCCTATCAGCCCCAGCATTTT; CDR3: CASSEAYQPQHF; V: TRBV7-9; length: 12; D: -; J: TRBJ1-5; size: -
DNA: TGTGCCAGCAGCCAAGGAGTATACACTGAAGCTTTCTTT; CDR3: CASSQGVYTEAFF; V: TRBV14; length: 13; D: -; J: TRBJ1-1; size: -
DNA: TGTGCCACCCTAGGGGGGTCGTTCACCGGGGAGCTGTTTTTT; CDR3: CATLGGSFTGELFF; V: TRBV27; length: 14; D: -; J: TRBJ2-2; size: -
DNA: TGTGCCAGCATCTACGGGGGAGCTTCCTACGAGCAGTACTTC; CDR3: CASIYGGASYEQYF; V: TRBV5-6; length: 14; D: -; J: TRBJ2-7; size: -
DNA: TGTGCCAGCAGCCAGAGTCGGACAGGGGGCAAGGCCGGGGAGCTGTTTTTT; CDR3: CASSQSRTGGKAGELFF; V: TRBV11-2; length: 17; D: TRBD1; J: TRBJ2-2; size: -
DNA: TGTGCCAGCAGACCCCCTGGAGTGTACGAGCAGTACTTC; CDR3: CASRPPGVYEQYF; V: TRBV6-5; length: 13; D: -; J: TRBJ2-7; size: few
DNA: TGTGCCAGCAGTGGGCAGGGGGGTTCACCCCTCCACTTT; CDR3: CASSGQGGSPLHF; V: TRBV2; length: 13; D: TRBD1; J: TRBJ1-6; size: -
DNA: TGTGCCAGCAGAACAGGGACTCAGCCCCAGCATTTT; CDR3: CASRTGTQPQHF; V: TRBV6-5; length: 12; D: -; J: TRBJ1-5; size: -
DNA: TGTGCCAGTAGTATAGGTGGGGGTTCACCCCTCCACTTT; CDR3: CASSIGGGSPLHF; V: TRBV19; length: 13; D: -; J: TRBJ1-6; size: -
DNA: TGTGCCAGCAGTTCCAAGCCCAGGGTTCGTGGCTACACCTTC; CDR3: CASSSKPRVRGYTF; V: TRBV28; length: 14; D: -; J: TRBJ1-2; size: -
DNA: TGTGCCAGCAGCTTAGTTTCGGGGGGGGAGACCCAGTACTTC; CDR3: CASSLVSGGETQYF; V: TRBV7-2; length: 14; D: TRBD2; J: TRBJ2-5; size: -
DNA: TGTGCCAGCAGTTACCAGGGACAGGGGTATGGCTACACCTTC; CDR3: CASSYQGQGYGYTF; V: TRBV6-5; length: 14; D: TRBD1; J: TRBJ1-2; size: -
DNA: TGTGCCAGCAGTAGCCCGGGACAGGGGGCCTACGAGCAGTACTTC; CDR3: CASSSPGQGAYEQYF; V: TRBV6-5; length: 15; D: TRBD1; J: TRBJ2-7; size: -
DNA: TGTGCCAGCAGTCTAACCGGGACAAACTACGAGCAGTACTTC; CDR3: CASSLTGTNYEQYF; V: TRBV2; length: 14; D: -; J: TRBJ2-7; size: -
DNA: TGTGCCATCAGTGAGGCAGGGGGTGGTTACGAGCAGTACTTC; CDR3: CAISEAGGGYEQYF; V: TRBV10-3; length: 14; D: TRBD1; J: TRBJ2-7; size: -